This T cell receptor beta chain emerged from a study of cytomegalovirus exposure and HLA in healthy donors. Findings and limits, study-wide: HLA restriction was apparent for most CMV-associated TCR beta chains in a later analysis. Later work found that TCR association rates differed between HLA loci; DRB1 had the most and HLA-C the fewest.

PCR involved 60 Vbeta and 13 Jbeta primers. Clones were sequenced by immunoSEQ multiplex PCR, and TCRdb holds only the in-frame ones, with some missing. Of 180,000 or so clones listed, approximately 80% are singletons. Comments on this clone: Its cognate antigen is unknown. Other DNA sequences within the sample encode an identical CDR3.

From germline, CDR1 is GTSNPN and CDR2 SVGIG (reference sequence). V was pared by 3 bases and J by 2 bases, with 1 base of the junction left unmatched. The CDR3 consists of 13 residues. This sequence joins TRBV30 and TRBJ1-5; 7 bases are shared with TRBD1. The receptor was isolated from a girl aged 5 to 17 in good health and CMV-seropositive. Specimen: PBMCs. The CDR3 sequence: CAWSGQGNQPQHF. CDR3 DNA: TGTGCCTGGAGCGGACAGGGCAATCAGCCCCAGCATTTT. The full variable domain, completed using reference TRBV30 and TRBJ1-5, is SQTIHQWPATLVQPVGSPLSLECTVEGTSNPNLYWYRQAAGRGLQLLFYSVGIGQISSEVPQNLSASRPQDRQFILSSKKLLLSDSGFYLCAWSGQGNQPQHFGDGTRLSIL.